This record looks at one T cell receptor beta chain sequence and its context. Time point: peripheral blood 6 weeks after treatment start. The sample comes from a study of PD-L1 blockade in urothelial cancer. Produced via immunoSEQ multiplex PCR; TCRdb's table is partial and in-frame only. The profile shows approximately 93,000 clones, over 65% of them singletons. The CDR3 sequence is 16 residues long. Looked up from germline, CDR1 is MNHEY and CDR2 is SVGAGI. Trimming removed 0 bases from V and 2 bases from J, with 13 bases in between. This specimen was PBMCs, taken around atezolizumab (anti-PD-L1) treatment. This sequence originates from an older man with urothelial cancer. The chain recombines TRBV6-5 with TRBJ2-5, with unresolved D. CDR3 sequence reads: CASSYSPEDSQETQYF. CDR3 DNA sequence: TGTGCCAGCAGTTACTCGCCTGAGGATTCACAAGAGACCCAGTACTTC.